This T cell receptor (beta chain) was documented in a study of blood T cell repertoires in COVID-19. Study summary: Samples representing acute and convalescent COVID-19 were sourced from the United States, Italy and Spain. PBMCs, B-cell-depleted T cells, or T cells were the source of the cDNA or gDNA that made up the material.

The germline gives CDR1 KGHSH, CDR2 LQKENI. The CDR3 extends over 14 amino acids. The V gene lost 8 bases and the J gene lost 1 base, with 14 bases spanning the gap. Libraries were prepared by immunoSEQ multiplex PCR; TCRdb keeps only in-frame clonotypes and omits some of them. This table has around 310,000 clones, around 89% appearing once. This TCR was recovered from an older woman with acute or convalescent COVID-19. Sequencing input: peripheral blood. The chain has TRBV18 and TRBJ1-1, with D possibly matching TRBD1 (6 bases). The CDR3 coding sequence is TGTGCCAGCACACGAGAGGGACAGAACACTGAAGCTTTCTTT. It encodes CASTREGQNTEAFF.